Shown below are 21 T cell receptor beta chains from a single sample sequenced in a study of spatial heterogeneity in lung cancer. MiXCR was run by TCRdb on the 5' RACE reads, yielding one entry per CDR3 protein. The table records 20,000 to 25,000 distinct CDR3 sequences, 4.5% to 5.5% of them present only once. Time point of the sample: sample taken at primary tumor resection. The input for sequencing was PBMCs, taken at surgery. These TCRs come from a male donor with early-stage non-small cell lung cancer.

This clonotype is medium-sized by share. The chain uses TRBV10-3 and TRBJ2-5; D remains ambiguous. Germline loops: CDR1 ENHRY, CDR2 SYGVKD. This CDR3 is 13 amino acids long. Trimming removed 3 bases at V and 2 bases at J, with 7 bases between. Written as DNA, the CDR3 is TGTGCCATCAGTGAAGCAGAACAAGAGACCCAGTACTTC. This sequence encodes CAISEAEQETQYF.

This clonotype was recorded many times. The genes are TRBV4-2 and TRBJ2-3; D call uncertain. The CDR3 has 14 amino acids. Trimming left V 0 bases short and J 4 bases short, with 8 bases between. Germline V gene lookup returns CDR1 LGHNA and CDR2 YNFKEQ. The CDR3 nucleotides read TGTGCCAGCAGCCAAGAAGCACAATCAGATACGCAGTATTTT. The encoded protein is CASSQEAQSDTQYF.

This clonotype was recorded at least ten times. The chain employs TRBV11-3 and TRBJ1-5; a weak D match, TRBD1 (5 bases). Trimming pared 8 bases from V and 2 bases from J, leaving 31 bases between. CDR1 and CDR2 from the germline V gene are SGHNT and YENEEA. There are 20 residues in the CDR3. DNA for the CDR3: TGTGCCAGCCGCCAAAGAAGGGGCATAGGGTCAGGATATGGCAATCAGCCCCAGCATTTT. As protein: CASRQRRGIGSGYGNQPQHF.

This clonotype was picked up a small number of times. The V and J genes are TRBV7-9 and TRBJ2-4, with D hard to call. Looked up from germline, CDR1 is SEHNR and CDR2 is FQNEAQ (reference sequence). The CDR3 totals 16 residues. The germline V and J ends were trimmed by 4 bases and 5 bases, with 18 bases remaining between them. CDR3 sequence: CASSSPLGVGENIQYF. The DNA of the CDR3 is TGTGCCAGCAGCTCCCCCTTGGGCGTCGGAGAAAACATTCAGTACTTC.

V and J are TRBV19 and TRBJ1-5; 9 nucleotides match TRBD1. The CDR3 extends over 16 amino acids. Germline-derived CDR1 and CDR2 are LNHDA and SQIVND (reference sequence). After removal of 1 base from V and 4 bases from J, the junction contained 5 bases not matched to a gene. This chain's CDR3 is CASSIGDRDRNQPQHF. The CDR3 DNA is TGTGCCAGTAGTATAGGGGACAGGGACCGAAATCAGCCCCAGCATTTT.

This clonotype was counted many times. The chain has TRBV3-1 and TRBJ2-7; D assignment may be TRBD1 or TRBD2 (5 bases each). V lost 4 bases and J 3 bases, leaving 10 bases between the germline ends. CDR1 is LGHDT and CDR2 is YNNKEL in the germline V gene (reference sequence). This CDR3 is built from 13 residues. In DNA, the CDR3 is TGTGCCAGCAGCCCGGGACCTCACTACGAGCAGTACTTC. Translated, it gives CASSPGPHYEQYF.

In its sample, this clonotype ranks as medium-sized. V is TRBV5-4 and J is TRBJ2-2, with 8 bases matching TRBD2. This CDR3 is 15 amino acids long. Germline V gene data show CDR1 as SGHNT and CDR2 as YYREEE (reference sequence). The junction had 7 bases not matched to a gene; V was cut back by 0 bases and J by 9 bases. As DNA, the CDR3 is TGTGCCAGCAGCTTGGATCGGGAGGGCCTCAGGGAGCTGTTTTTT. Amino acid sequence: CASSLDREGLRELFF.

This clonotype is deemed medium-sized. The chain combines TRBV7-2 with TRBJ2-3; no clear D. Trimming removed 5 bases from V and 2 bases from J, with 20 bases in between. The germline V gene has CDR1 SGHTA and CDR2 FQGNSA. This CDR3 has 17 amino acids. The CDR3 is CASSPSEVPLATDTQYF. For the CDR3, the DNA is TGTGCCAGCAGCCCTTCCGAGGTCCCCTTAGCCACAGATACGCAGTATTTT.

The chain carries TRBV7-9 and TRBJ2-1, with D possibly TRBD1 on 6 matching bases. Trimming took 4 bases from V and 4 from J, leaving 8 bases between them. Germline CDR1 is SEHNR and CDR2 is FQNEAQ (reference sequence). The CDR3 loop spans 13 amino acids. The CDR3, as DNA: TGTGCCAGCAGCTGGGACATTTACAATGAGCAGTTCTTC. Its translation: CASSWDIYNEQFF. Complete variable domain (other parts from reference TRBV7-9 and TRBJ2-1): DTGVSQNPRHKITKRGQNVTFRCDPISEHNRLYWYRQTLGQGPEFLTYFQNEAQLEKSRLLSDRFSAERPKGSFSTLEIQRTEQGDSAMYLCASSWDIYNEQFFGPGTRLTVL.

This clonotype was seen ten or more times. The chain uses TRBV6-6 and TRBJ2-1; 9 nucleotides line up with TRBD1. The V gene's germline CDR1 is MNHNY and CDR2 SVGAGI (reference sequence). The CDR3 extends over 15 amino acids. Unmatched junction bases numbered 5, after V lost 2 bases and J lost 6 bases. CDR3 in amino acids: CASSYRGQGSNEQFF. The CDR3 coding sequence is TGTGCCAGCAGTTACCGGGGACAGGGTAGCAATGAGCAGTTCTTC.

This clonotype was found many times. The chain recombines TRBV3-1 with TRBJ2-5; 11 nucleotides align to TRBD2. The germline CDR1 and CDR2 sequences are LGHDT and YNNKEL (reference sequence). V was pared by 4 bases and J by 1 base, with 5 bases of the junction left unmatched. The CDR3 runs to 16 residues. CDR3 nucleotides: TGTGCCAGCAGCCCTAGACTAGCGGGGCCCCAAGAGACCCAGTACTTC. Its translation: CASSPRLAGPQETQYF.

There are many counts of this clonotype. The chain combines TRBV5-4 with TRBJ2-6; 8 bases map to TRBD2. The CDR3 length is 17 residues. Germline CDR1 and CDR2: SGHNT and YYREEE (reference sequence). With V trimmed by 2 bases and J by 2 bases, 6 bases remained unmatched. CDR3 protein: CASSFGGATAGANVLTF. The DNA of the CDR3 is TGTGCCAGCAGCTTCGGGGGGGCCACTGCTGGGGCCAACGTCCTGACTTTC. Looking up the rest from reference TRBV5-4 and TRBJ2-6 gives the full variable domain: ETGVTQSPTHLIKTRGQQVTLRCSSQSGHNTVSWYQQALGQGPQFIFQYYREEENGRGNFPPRFSGLQFPNYSSELNVNALELDDSALYLCASSFGGATAGANVLTFGAGSRLTVL.

The CDR3 protein is CASSEEGKLFF. CDR3 in DNA: TGTGCCAGCAGTGAAGAGGGAAAACTGTTTTTT. The V gene is TRBV2, the J gene TRBJ1-4; D is unresolved. Germline CDR1 reads SNHLY; CDR2 reads FYNNEI. V was trimmed by 1 base and J by 10 bases, leaving 4 bases between them. The CDR3 loop spans 11 amino acids.

The sample holds many counts of this clonotype. V usage is TRBV4-1 and J usage is TRBJ1-2; a weak D match, TRBD1 (5 bases). The CDR3 consists of 15 residues. The V gene's germline CDR1 is MGHRA and CDR2 YSYEKL. V was shortened by 4 bases and J by 6 bases, with 18 bases between the two germline ends. The CDR3 nucleotides are TGCGCCAGCAGCCTCGCGGCTGTTACAGGCGATGGCTACACCTTC. Translated, it gives CASSLAAVTGDGYTF.

Ten or more counts support this clonotype. The CDR3, as DNA: TGTGCCAGCTCACCATATGGGACGGACATGAACACTGAAGCTTTCTTT. Residues: CASSPYGTDMNTEAFF. The rearrangement joins TRBV18 to TRBJ1-1; tentatively, D is TRBD1 (5 bases). Trimming took 2 bases from V and 0 from J, leaving 13 bases between them. From germline, CDR1 is KGHSH and CDR2 LQKENI. The length of the CDR3 is 16 residues.

This clonotype appeared many times. The chain couples TRBV20-1 to TRBJ1-2; TRBD1 is a possible D gene (5 bases). CDR1 DFQATT and CDR2 SNEGSKA come from the germline V gene (reference sequence). The length of the CDR3 is 14 residues. V lost 0 bases, J lost 7 bases, and 15 bases lay in between. CDR3 loop: CSARESAGQGGYTF. Written as DNA, the CDR3 is TGCAGTGCTAGAGAATCTGCGGGGCAGGGTGGCTACACCTTC.

This clonotype was detected ten times or more. The chain uses TRBV5-4 and TRBJ1-4, with 7 bases matching TRBD1. This CDR3 has 15 amino acids. The ends lost 4 bases at V and 4 bases at J; junction bases unmatched: 7. Germline CDR1 SGHNT, CDR2 YYREEE (reference sequence). CDR3 DNA: TGTGCCAGCAGCATACCGGGACAGCTTAATGAAAAACTGTTTTTT. Residues: CASSIPGQLNEKLFF.

The sample holds many counts of this clonotype. This rearrangement joins TRBV7-2 to TRBJ2-7; either TRBD1 or TRBD2 may fit D (6 bases each). Trimming stripped 6 bases from V and 6 bases from J, with 18 bases between. The germline V gene has CDR1 SGHTA and CDR2 FQGNSA. CDR3 size: 14 residues. Here the CDR3 reads CASSIGIRGGEQYF. The CDR3 coding sequence is TGTGCCAGCAGTATTGGGATCAGGGGAGGCGAGCAGTACTTC.

This clonotype is medium-sized (0.01 to 0.1%) in the sample. The genes are TRBV27 and TRBJ1-1, with D possibly being TRBD1 (5 bases). Per the germline V gene, CDR1 is MNHEY and CDR2 is SMNVEV (reference sequence). V lost 5 bases, J lost 4 bases, and 11 bases lay in between. The CDR3 covers 13 residues. The CDR3 loop reads CASSRGEVTEAFF. The CDR3 nucleotides read TGTGCCAGCAGTAGAGGGGAGGTCACTGAAGCTTTCTTT.

This clonotype was detected ten times or more. The chain uses TRBV3-1 and TRBJ2-5; 8 bases are a match to TRBD2. CDR3 length equals 15 residues. Germline CDR1 LGHDT, CDR2 YNNKEL (reference sequence). The J segment lost 5 bases and the V segment lost 8 bases, leaving 13 bases of the junction unmatched. The CDR3 sequence is CASSQRGPRGETQYF. The CDR3 DNA follows: TGTGCCAGCTCCCAGCGGGGGCCGCGGGGGGAGACCCAGTACTTC.

This clonotype was seen more than once but under ten times. The rearrangement links TRBV28 to TRBJ2-3; 9 nucleotides align to TRBD2. From germline, CDR1 is MDHEN and CDR2 SYDVKM. J gave up 1 base and V 0 bases, and 2 bases lay outside the gene matches. The CDR3 runs 16 residues. Here the CDR3 DNA reads TGTGCCAGCAGTTTATGGCGGACTAGCGGCACAGATACGCAGTATTTT. Protein sequence: CASSLWRTSGTDTQYF.